This passage covers 5 T cell receptor beta chains from one sample sequenced in a study of tumor-infiltrating lymphocytes in primary liver carcinoma. RNA and DNA were co-extracted from around 18-30 mg of unsorted bulk tissue. From around 0.5 ug total RNA, TCR beta cDNA was generated with a primer in the constant region. Slightly modified ARM-PCR served as the procedure for the TCR beta libraries. These libraries came from three rounds of nested multiplex PCR. The study ran its first two PCR rounds for 9 to 10 cycles each, using TRBV1-TRBV30 forward primers and a C-beta reverse primer. TCRdb independently ran MiXCR on the multiplex PCR reads; one entry per CDR3 protein. Of 150,000 to 200,000 distinct CDR3 sequences detected, 70% to 90% appear once; the ten largest clones hold 15% to 20%. What was sequenced was tumor tissue from primary liver carcinoma. The receptors come from a man aged 35 to 55 with primary liver carcinoma and hepatitis B virus infection.

For this clonotype: An end of the junction differs from the germline gene, which may be a read error. The gene calls are TRBV7-9 and TRBJ1-4; D unclear. Germline CDR1 and CDR2: SEHNR and FQNEAQ (reference sequence). There are 17 residues in the CDR3. The CDR3 DNA reads TGTACCAGCAGCTACGATCGAACACGGACAACTAATGAAAAACTGTTTTTT. Amino acid sequence: CTSSYDRTRTTNEKLFF.

Ten or more counts support this clonotype. The chain uses TRBV28 and TRBJ1-3; D may be TRBD1 (6 bases). Germline loops: CDR1 MDHEN, CDR2 SYDVKM. Deletions cut 6 bases from V and 2 bases from J, with 14 bases between. The CDR3 totals 15 residues. The CDR3 spells CASSPLTGTGNTIYF. CDR3 sequence (DNA): TGTGCCAGCAGCCCTTTGACAGGAACTGGAAACACCATATATTTT.

To note about this clonotype: An end of the junction differs from the germline gene, which may be a read error. The CDR3: CVSSERQGANSPLQF. CDR3 DNA: TGTGTCAGCAGTGAACGACAGGGGGCTAATTCACCCCTCCAATTT. V is TRBV2 and J is TRBJ1-6; the match to TRBD1 covers 10 bases. Germline V lookup: CDR1 SNHLY, CDR2 FYNNEI. The CDR3 is 15 amino acids.

The rearrangement uses TRBV29-1 and TRBJ2-7; a possible D gene is TRBD2 (6 bases). The V gene's germline CDR1 is SQVTM and CDR2 ANQGSEA. The CDR3 has 15 amino acids. Trimming shortened V by 3 bases and J by 5 bases, and 20 bases separated the two germline ends. The CDR3 loop reads CSVEEWDGGVDEQYF. Written as DNA, the CDR3 is TGCAGCGTTGAGGAATGGGACGGGGGAGTGGACGAGCAGTACTTC.

Worth noting for this clonotype: Compared with germline, one end of the junction differs, possibly owing to a read error. The V call is TRBV6-7, the J call TRBJ2-5, with D perhaps TRBD2 (5 bases). TRBV6-7 is reported as an ORF; its role is uncertain. The CDR3 runs 17 residues. The CDR3 bases are TGTACCAGCAGTTACTCGAGTTATCTAGTGGGAGAAGAGACCCAGTACTTC. It is translated as CTSSYSSYLVGEETQYF.